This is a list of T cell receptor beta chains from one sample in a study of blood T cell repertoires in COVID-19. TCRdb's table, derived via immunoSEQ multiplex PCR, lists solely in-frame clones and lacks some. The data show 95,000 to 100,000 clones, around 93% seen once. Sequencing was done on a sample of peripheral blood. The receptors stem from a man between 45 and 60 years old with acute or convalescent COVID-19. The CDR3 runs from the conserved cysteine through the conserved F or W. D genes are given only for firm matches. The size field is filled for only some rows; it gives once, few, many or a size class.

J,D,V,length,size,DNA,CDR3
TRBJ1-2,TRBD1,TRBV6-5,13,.,TGTGCCAGCAGGCCGGGACAGGGGTCTGGCTACACCTTC,CASRPGQGSGYTF
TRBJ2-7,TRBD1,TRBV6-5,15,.,TGTGCCAGCAGTTACTCGAGGGGACAGTCCTACGAGCAGTACTTC,CASSYSRGQSYEQYF
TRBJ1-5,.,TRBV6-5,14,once,TGTGCCAGCACTCCGCCCGGGAGCAATCAGCCCCAGCATTTT,CASTPPGSNQPQHF
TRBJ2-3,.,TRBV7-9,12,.,TGTGCCGGAGAGGGTTCCACAGATACGCAGTATTTT,CAGEGSTDTQYF
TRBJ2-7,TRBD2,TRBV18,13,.,TGTGCCAGCTCACCTGCGGGGGGAAACGAGCAGTACTTC,CASSPAGGNEQYF
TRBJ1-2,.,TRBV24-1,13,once,TGTGCCACCAGTGATGGACACAAAGATGGCTACACCTTC,CATSDGHKDGYTF
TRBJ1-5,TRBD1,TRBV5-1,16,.,TGCGCCAGCAGCTTAGGGACAGGGGAGAGCAATCAGCCCCAGCATTTT,CASSLGTGESNQPQHF
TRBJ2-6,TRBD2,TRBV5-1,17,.,TGCGCCAGCAGCCTCGGACTAGCGGGGGGTGGGGCCAACGTCCTGACTTTC,CASSLGLAGGGANVLTF
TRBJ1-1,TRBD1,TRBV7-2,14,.,TGTGCCAGCAGCTCCAGACAGGGATCCACTGAAGCTTTCTTT,CASSSRQGSTEAFF
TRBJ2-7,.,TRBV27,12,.,TGTGCCAGCAGTCTACCCGGGGTCGAGCAGTACTTC,CASSLPGVEQYF
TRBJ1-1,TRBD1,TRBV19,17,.,TGTGCCAGTAGTGCGTCCGGGACAGGGAGTATGAACACTGAAGCTTTCTTT,CASSASGTGSMNTEAFF
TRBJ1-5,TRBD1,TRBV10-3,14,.,TGTGCCATCAAGGGTGACAGGGCTGGGCAGCCCCAGCATTTT,CAIKGDRAGQPQHF
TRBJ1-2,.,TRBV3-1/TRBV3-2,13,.,TGTGCCAGCAGCCAAACAGGGACCTATGGCTACACCTTC,CASSQTGTYGYTF
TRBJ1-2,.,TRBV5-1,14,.,TGCGCCAGCAGCTCCACAGGTTTAATCTATGGCTACACCTTC,CASSSTGLIYGYTF
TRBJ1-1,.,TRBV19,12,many,TGTGCCAGTAGTCACATGAACACTGAAGCTTTCTTT,CASSHMNTEAFF
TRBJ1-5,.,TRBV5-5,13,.,TGTGCCAGCAGCCCGATACTACATCAGCCCCAGCATTTT,CASSPILHQPQHF
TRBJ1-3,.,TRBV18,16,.,TGTGCCAGCTCACCACTCTCCCGGGTCCATGGAAACACCATATATTTT,CASSPLSRVHGNTIYF
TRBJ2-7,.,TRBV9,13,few,TGTGCCAGCAGCGTAGGAGGGTTCGACGAGCAGTACTTC,CASSVGGFDEQYF
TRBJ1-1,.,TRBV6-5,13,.,TGTGCCAGCAGTTACGGGCGACCGGCTGAAGCTTTCTTT,CASSYGRPAEAFF
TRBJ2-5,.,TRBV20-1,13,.,TGCAGTGCTAGTGGGCCCGAGGAGGAGACCCAGTACTTC,CSASGPEEETQYF
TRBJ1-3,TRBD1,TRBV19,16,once,TGTGCCAGTAGTATCAGGACAGGAGGATCTGGAAACACCATATATTTT,CASSIRTGGSGNTIYF
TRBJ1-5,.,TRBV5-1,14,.,TGCGCCAGCAGCTTGGACGGTTACAATCAGCCCCAGCATTTT,CASSLDGYNQPQHF
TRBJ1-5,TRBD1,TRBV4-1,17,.,TGCGCCAGCAGCCAAGAAGGGAGGACAGGCTCTAGTCAGCCCCAGCATTTT,CASSQEGRTGSSQPQHF
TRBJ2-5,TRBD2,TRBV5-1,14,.,TGCGCCAGCAGCTTGGGGACTAGCCCAGAGACCCAGTACTTC,CASSLGTSPETQYF
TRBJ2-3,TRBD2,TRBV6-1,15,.,TGTGCCAGCAGTGACCGGGGAGGGTGGCCAGATACGCAGTATTTT,CASSDRGGWPDTQYF
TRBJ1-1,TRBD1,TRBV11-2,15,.,TGTGCCAGCAGCTCCCGACAGGGGATGAACACTGAAGCTTTCTTT,CASSSRQGMNTEAFF
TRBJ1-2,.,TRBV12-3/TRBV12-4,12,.,TGTGCCAGCAGTTTACCGGGCTATGGCTACACCTTC,CASSLPGYGYTF
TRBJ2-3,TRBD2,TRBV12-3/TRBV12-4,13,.,TGTGCCAGCAGTTTCCGGGGAGGGGATACGCAGTATTTT,CASSFRGGDTQYF
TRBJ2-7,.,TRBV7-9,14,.,TGTGCCAGCAGCTTAATCAGGGTTCCCTACGAGCAGTACTTC,CASSLIRVPYEQYF
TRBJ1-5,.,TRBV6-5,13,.,TGTGCCAGCAGTCGGACTCAATATCAGCCCCAGCATTTT,CASSRTQYQPQHF
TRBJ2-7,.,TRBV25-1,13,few,TGTGCCAGCGCGGACTATATTTCCTACGAGCAGTACTTC,CASADYISYEQYF
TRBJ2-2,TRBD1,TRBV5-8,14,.,TGTGCCAGCAACCGACAGGGGAGCACCGGGGAGCTGTTTTTT,CASNRQGSTGELFF
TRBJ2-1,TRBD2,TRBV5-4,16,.,TGTGCCAGCAGCTTACTAAGCGGGGGGCCGGGGAATGAGCAGTTCTTC,CASSLLSGGPGNEQFF
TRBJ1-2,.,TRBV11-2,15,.,TGTGCCAGCAGCTTACGAGGAGGGACCCTCTATGGCTACACCTTC,CASSLRGGTLYGYTF
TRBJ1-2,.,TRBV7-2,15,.,TGTGCCAGCAGCTTAGACAGGGAGCCGTTCTATGGCTACACCTTC,CASSLDREPFYGYTF
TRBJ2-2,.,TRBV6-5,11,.,TGTGCCAGCAGTCCCCTCCGGGAGCTGTTTTTT,CASSPLRELFF
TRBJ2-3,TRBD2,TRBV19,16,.,TGTGCCAGTAGTATGTGGCTAGCGGGGAGCACAGATACGCAGTATTTT,CASSMWLAGSTDTQYF
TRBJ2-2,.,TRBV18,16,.,TGTGCCAGCTCCGCGTCTCGCGGTATCACAACCGGGGAGCTGTTTTTT,CASSASRGITTGELFF
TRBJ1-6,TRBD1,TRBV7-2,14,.,TGTGCCAGCAGCTTAGGACAGGGAACTTCACCCCTCCACTTT,CASSLGQGTSPLHF
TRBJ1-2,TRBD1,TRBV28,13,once,TGTGCCACCCGACCGACAGGGGTGCCGGGCTACACCTTC,CATRPTGVPGYTF
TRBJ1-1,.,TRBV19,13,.,TGTGCCAGTAGTATAGCAGGCTACACTGAAGCTTTCTTT,CASSIAGYTEAFF